This record looks at one TCR beta chain sequence and its context. As every portion of the isolated RNA was reverse transcribed, the sequencing read expressed TCRB transcripts. Some clones are missing from TCRdb's copy, which holds only in-frame ones; the method was immunoSEQ multiplex PCR. The table lists around 240,000 clones, over 7.5% of them singletons. Germline CDR1 reads MNHNY; CDR2 reads SVGAGI (reference sequence). V was clipped by 6 bases and J by 6 bases; unmatched bases: 7. This CDR3 region has 14 residues. The sample is drawn from a study of beta chain features in type 1 diabetes. The TCR comes from a woman younger than 35 in good health. The sequenced material came from naive CD4+ T cells from blood. The chain joins TRBV6-6 to TRBJ2-5; TRBD2 matches 10 bases. The CDR3 region is CASRLSSGSKTQYF. The DNA of the CDR3 is TGTGCCAGCAGGCTTTCTAGCGGGAGTAAGACCCAGTACTTC.